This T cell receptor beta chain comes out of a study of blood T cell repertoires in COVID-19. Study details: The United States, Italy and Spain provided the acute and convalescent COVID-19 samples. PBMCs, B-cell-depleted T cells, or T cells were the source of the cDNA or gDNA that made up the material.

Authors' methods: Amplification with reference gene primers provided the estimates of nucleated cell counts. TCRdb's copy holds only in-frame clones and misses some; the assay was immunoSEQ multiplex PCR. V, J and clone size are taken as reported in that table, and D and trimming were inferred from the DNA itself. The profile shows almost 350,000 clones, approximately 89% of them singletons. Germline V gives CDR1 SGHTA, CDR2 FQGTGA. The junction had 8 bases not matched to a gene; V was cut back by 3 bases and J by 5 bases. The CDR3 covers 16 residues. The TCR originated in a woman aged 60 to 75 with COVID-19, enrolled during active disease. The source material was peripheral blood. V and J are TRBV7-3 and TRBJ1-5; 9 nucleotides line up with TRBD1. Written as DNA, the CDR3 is TGTGCCAGCAGCTTTTATGGGGGGACAGGGCATCAGCCCCAGCATTTT. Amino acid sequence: CASSFYGGTGHQPQHF.